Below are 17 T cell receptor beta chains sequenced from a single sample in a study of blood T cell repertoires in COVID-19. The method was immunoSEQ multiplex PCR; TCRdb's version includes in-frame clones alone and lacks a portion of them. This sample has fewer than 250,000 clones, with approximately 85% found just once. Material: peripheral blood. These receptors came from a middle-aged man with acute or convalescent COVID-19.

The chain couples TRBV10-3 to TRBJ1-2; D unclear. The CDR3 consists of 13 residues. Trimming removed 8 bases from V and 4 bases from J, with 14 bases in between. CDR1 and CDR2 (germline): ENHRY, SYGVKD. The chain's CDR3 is CAILGDSSYGYTF. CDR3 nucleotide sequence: TGTGCCATCTTAGGCGACTCCTCCTATGGCTACACCTTC.

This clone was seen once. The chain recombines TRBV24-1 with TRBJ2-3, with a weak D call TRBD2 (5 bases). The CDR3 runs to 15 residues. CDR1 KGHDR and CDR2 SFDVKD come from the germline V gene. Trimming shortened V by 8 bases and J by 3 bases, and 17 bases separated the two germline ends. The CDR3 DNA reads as TGTGCCACCACCAGCGGTGGGGTTGGAACAGATACGCAGTATTTT. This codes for CATTSGGVGTDTQYF.

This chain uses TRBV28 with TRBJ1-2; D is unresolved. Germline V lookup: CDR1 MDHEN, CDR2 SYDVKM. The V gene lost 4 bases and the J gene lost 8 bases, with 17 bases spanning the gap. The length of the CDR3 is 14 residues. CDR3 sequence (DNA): TGTGCCAGCAGTTCGGGTGAACTCGCGGAAGGCTACACCTTC. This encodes CASSSGELAEGYTF.

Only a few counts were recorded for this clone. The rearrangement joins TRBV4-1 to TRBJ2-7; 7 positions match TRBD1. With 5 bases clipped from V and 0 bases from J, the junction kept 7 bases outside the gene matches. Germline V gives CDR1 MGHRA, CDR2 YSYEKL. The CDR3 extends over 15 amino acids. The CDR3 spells CASSYPGQSSYEQYF. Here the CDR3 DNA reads TGCGCCAGCAGCTATCCGGGACAGAGCTCCTACGAGCAGTACTTC.

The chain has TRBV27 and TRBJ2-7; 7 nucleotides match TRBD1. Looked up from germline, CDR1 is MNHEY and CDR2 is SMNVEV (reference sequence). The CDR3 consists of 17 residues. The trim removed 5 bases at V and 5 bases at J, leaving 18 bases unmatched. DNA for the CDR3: TGTGCCAGCAGTCCCACACAGGGGATCGGAGGTTTTCACGAGCAGTACTTC. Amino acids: CASSPTQGIGGFHEQYF.

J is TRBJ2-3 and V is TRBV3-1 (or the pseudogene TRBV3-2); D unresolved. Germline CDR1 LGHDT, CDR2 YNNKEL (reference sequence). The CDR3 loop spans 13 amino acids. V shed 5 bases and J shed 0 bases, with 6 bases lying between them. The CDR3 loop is CASSMTSTDTQYF. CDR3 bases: TGTGCCAGCAGCATGACTAGCACAGATACGCAGTATTTT.

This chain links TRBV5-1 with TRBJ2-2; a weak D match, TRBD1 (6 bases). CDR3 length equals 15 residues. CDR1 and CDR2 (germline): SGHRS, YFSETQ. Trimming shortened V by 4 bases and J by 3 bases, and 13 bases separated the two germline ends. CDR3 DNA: TGCGCCAGCAGCCGGAGTACAGGGTACACCGGGGAGCTGTTTTTT. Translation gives CASSRSTGYTGELFF.

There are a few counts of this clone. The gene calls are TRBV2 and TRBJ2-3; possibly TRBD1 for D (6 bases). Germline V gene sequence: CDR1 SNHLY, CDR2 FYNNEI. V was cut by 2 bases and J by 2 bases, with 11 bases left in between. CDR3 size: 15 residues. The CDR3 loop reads CASSEPPGATDTQYF. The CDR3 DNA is TGTGCCAGCAGTGAACCTCCAGGGGCCACAGATACGCAGTATTTT.

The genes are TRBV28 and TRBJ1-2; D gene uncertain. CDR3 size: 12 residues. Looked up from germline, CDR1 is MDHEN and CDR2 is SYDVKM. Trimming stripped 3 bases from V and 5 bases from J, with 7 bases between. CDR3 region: CASSFRNYGYTF. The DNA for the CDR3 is TGTGCCAGCAGTTTCCGTAATTATGGCTACACCTTC.

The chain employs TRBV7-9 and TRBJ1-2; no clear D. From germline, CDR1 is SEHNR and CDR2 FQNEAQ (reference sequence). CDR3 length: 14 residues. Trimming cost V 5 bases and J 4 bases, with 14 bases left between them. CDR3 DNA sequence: TGTGCCAGCAGCGGAATGGTCACGGGCTATGGCTACACCTTC. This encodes CASSGMVTGYGYTF.

For the CDR3, the DNA is TGTGCCAGTAGTACTGGACTAGCGGCAGATACGCAGTATTTT. It specifies CASSTGLAADTQYF. This rearrangement joins TRBV19 to TRBJ2-3; 10 nucleotides line up with TRBD2. J gave up 4 bases and V 4 bases, and 2 bases lay outside the gene matches. The CDR3 has 14 residues. Looked up from germline, CDR1 is LNHDA and CDR2 is SQIVND (reference sequence).

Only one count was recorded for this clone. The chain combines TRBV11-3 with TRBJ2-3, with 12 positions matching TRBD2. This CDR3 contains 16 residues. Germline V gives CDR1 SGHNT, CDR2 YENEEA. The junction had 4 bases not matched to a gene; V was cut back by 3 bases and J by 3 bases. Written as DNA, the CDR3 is TGTGCCAGCAGCTTCGGGCTAGCGGGAGGGACAGATACGCAGTATTTT. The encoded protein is CASSFGLAGGTDTQYF.

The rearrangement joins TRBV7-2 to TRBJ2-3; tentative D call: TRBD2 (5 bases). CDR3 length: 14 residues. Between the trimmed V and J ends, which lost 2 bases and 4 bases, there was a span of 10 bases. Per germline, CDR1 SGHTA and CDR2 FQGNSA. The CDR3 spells CASSLWPAADTQYF. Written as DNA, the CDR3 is TGTGCCAGCAGCTTATGGCCAGCGGCAGATACGCAGTATTTT.

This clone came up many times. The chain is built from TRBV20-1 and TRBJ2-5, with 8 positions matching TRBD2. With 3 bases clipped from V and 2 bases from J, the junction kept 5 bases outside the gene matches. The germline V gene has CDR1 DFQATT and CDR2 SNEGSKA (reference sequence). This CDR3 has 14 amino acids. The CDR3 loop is CSASSGGKQETQYF. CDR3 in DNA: TGCAGTGCTAGTTCGGGGGGGAAACAAGAGACCCAGTACTTC.

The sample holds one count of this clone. CDR3 residues: CASSSLSSHEQYF. The CDR3 DNA sequence: TGCGCCAGCAGTTCCCTCTCTTCCCACGAGCAGTACTTC. The chain couples TRBV5-1 to TRBJ2-7, with D uncertain. The V gene lost 5 bases and the J gene lost 5 bases, with 14 bases spanning the gap. The CDR3 loop spans 13 amino acids. Germline V gives CDR1 SGHRS, CDR2 YFSETQ.

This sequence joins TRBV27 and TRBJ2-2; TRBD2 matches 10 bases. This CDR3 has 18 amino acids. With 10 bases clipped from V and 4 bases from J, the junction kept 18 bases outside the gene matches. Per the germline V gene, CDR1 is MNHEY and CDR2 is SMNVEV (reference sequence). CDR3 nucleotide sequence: TGTGCCACTCGACCTATAGCGGGGGGAGTGTCGGGCACCGGGGAGCTGTTTTTT. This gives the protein CATRPIAGGVSGTGELFF.

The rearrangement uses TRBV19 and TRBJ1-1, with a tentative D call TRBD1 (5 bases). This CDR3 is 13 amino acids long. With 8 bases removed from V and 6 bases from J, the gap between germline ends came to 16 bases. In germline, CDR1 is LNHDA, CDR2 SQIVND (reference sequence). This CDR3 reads CASQSAGGSEAFF. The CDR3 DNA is TGTGCCAGTCAATCAGCCGGGGGATCTGAAGCTTTCTTT.